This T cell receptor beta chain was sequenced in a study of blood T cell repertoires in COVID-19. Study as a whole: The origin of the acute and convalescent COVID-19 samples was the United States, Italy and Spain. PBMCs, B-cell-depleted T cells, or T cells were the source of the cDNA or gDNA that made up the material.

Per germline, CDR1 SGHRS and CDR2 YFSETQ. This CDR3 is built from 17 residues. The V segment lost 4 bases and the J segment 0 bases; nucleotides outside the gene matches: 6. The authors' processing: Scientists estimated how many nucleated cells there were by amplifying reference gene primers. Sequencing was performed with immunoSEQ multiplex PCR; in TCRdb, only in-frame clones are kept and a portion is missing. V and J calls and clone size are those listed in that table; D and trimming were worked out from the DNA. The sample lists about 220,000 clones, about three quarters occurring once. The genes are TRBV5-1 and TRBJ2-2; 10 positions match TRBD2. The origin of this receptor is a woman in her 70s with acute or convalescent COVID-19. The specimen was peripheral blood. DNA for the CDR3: TGCGCCAGCAGCGTCACCGGGACTAGCGCGAACACCGGGGAGCTGTTTTTT. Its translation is CASSVTGTSANTGELFF.